This is a list of T cell receptor beta chains from one sample in a study of blood T cell repertoires in COVID-19. The table came from immunoSEQ multiplex PCR; TCRdb's copy has only in-frame clones and leaves some out. This table holds about 120,000 clones, 88% found once. Sequenced input: peripheral blood. Receptors originate from a man aged 45-60 years with acute or convalescent COVID-19. CDR3s include the opening cysteine and the closing phenylalanine or tryptophan.

V gene: TRBV29-1
CDR3 protein: CSVEFDRPGELFF

V gene: TRBV5-1
CDR3 protein: CASSGTQNEKLFF

V gene: TRBV10-2
CDR3 protein: CASSERDRHQPQHF

V gene: TRBV18
CDR3 protein: CASSRPRGEEETQYF

V gene: TRBV30
CDR3 protein: CAWSGLALNNEQFF

V gene: TRBV18
CDR3 protein: CASSRTDYEQYF

V gene: TRBV6-5
CDR3 protein: CASTLMSLSNTEAFF

V gene: TRBV25-1
CDR3 protein: CASSEYPYNEQFF

V gene: TRBV2
CDR3 protein: CASSLASGRANEQFF

V gene: TRBV6-2/TRBV6-3
CDR3 protein: CASSYWAGLAGRKQFF

V gene: TRBV5-1
CDR3 protein: CASSLETGTANTEAFF

V gene: TRBV5-5
CDR3 protein: CASSTSGSSTDTQYF

V gene: TRBV12-3/TRBV12-4
CDR3 protein: CASSPGRGNEQFF

V gene: TRBV9
CDR3 protein: CASSVATRGQRSTGELFF

V gene: TRBV18
CDR3 protein: CASSPMMTGYHEQYF

V gene: TRBV3-1/TRBV3-2
CDR3 protein: CASSPRMAGELFF

V gene: TRBV4-1
CDR3 protein: CASSQTGTSGFGEQYF

V gene: TRBV19
CDR3 protein: CASSTSGLAGGPGKNIQYF

V gene: TRBV3-1/TRBV3-2
CDR3 protein: CASSLGQGNTEAFF

V gene: TRBV5-4
CDR3 protein: CASSLEGGDYGYTF

V gene: TRBV24-1
CDR3 protein: CATSDSGGGYNEQFF

V gene: TRBV6-1
CDR3 protein: CASSEVGSGYRYF

V gene: TRBV28
CDR3 protein: CASSSQPVGAPYEQYF

V gene: TRBV18
CDR3 protein: CASSPGQGATEAFF

V gene: TRBV12-2
CDR3 protein: CASRLHGAGAVWETQYF

V gene: TRBV13
CDR3 protein: CASSFRTSGSRIF

V gene: TRBV9
CDR3 protein: CASRPRGAGAPEAFF

V gene: TRBV5-5
CDR3 protein: CASSLSQGPLYNGYTF

V gene: TRBV18
CDR3 protein: CASSPGQGEEQYF

V gene: TRBV2
CDR3 protein: CASKGRGLTGELFF

V gene: TRBV18
CDR3 protein: CASSPYQDLRSPLHF

V gene: TRBV5-1
CDR3 protein: CASRGQGTDTQYF

V gene: TRBV5-1
CDR3 protein: CASSPGEGRGTEAFF

V gene: TRBV7-2
CDR3 protein: CASSSGRVKTQYF

V gene: TRBV19
CDR3 protein: CASSTGTSGNDEQFF

V gene: TRBV6-4
CDR3 protein: CASSDLAGSDTQYF

V gene: TRBV27
CDR3 protein: CASSFVGQGGGEQYF

V gene: TRBV5-6
CDR3 protein: CASSLTGETGELFF

V gene: TRBV7-2
CDR3 protein: CASSLSTRDQETQYF

V gene: TRBV14
CDR3 protein: CASSLAGFSYNEQFF

V gene: TRBV18
CDR3 protein: CASSPLAGGYNEQFF